This T cell receptor (beta chain) was recovered during a study of cytomegalovirus exposure and HLA in healthy donors. Points from the study as a whole: Overall, 164 TCR beta chains were annotated as cytomegalovirus-associated. Roughly uniform sequencing depth across donors was assumed, possibly incorrectly.

The CDR3 is 15 amino acids. Trimming at V came to 1 base and at J to 4 bases, leaving 6 bases not matched to a gene. CDR1 and CDR2 from the germline V gene are SGHDN and FVKESK. With 60 Vbeta and 13 Jbeta primers, the PCR was carried out. Assay: immunoSEQ multiplex PCR; the TCRdb copy retains only in-frame clones and omits some. This table holds about 100,000 clones, about a tenth found once. A remark on this clone: Its cognate antigen is unknown.

This sequence joins TRBV14 and TRBJ1-1; TRBD1 matches at 7 bases. The receptor was derived from a man aged 35-49 years in good health and CMV-seropositive. The sequencing input was PBMCs. CDR3 sequence reads: CASSQGQGAGTEAFF. The CDR3 DNA reads TGTGCCAGCAGCCAAGGACAGGGAGCGGGCACTGAAGCTTTCTTT. The full variable domain, with the rest looked up from reference TRBV14 and TRBJ1-1, is EAGVTQFPSHSVIEKGQTVTLRCDPISGHDNLYWYRRVMGKEIKFLLHFVKESKQDESGMPNNRFLAERTGGTYSTLKVQPAELEDSGVYFCASSQGQGAGTEAFFGQGTRLTVV.